This note documents a single TCR beta chain sequence. Its target is not known. These data come from a study of T cells expressing NK-cell markers. The study, taken as a whole, reports: In over 5 donors, dominant CD3+CD56+NKG2C+ clonotypes ranked among the top 10 CD8+ clonotypes.

The CDR3 length is 17 residues. Scientists made TCR beta cDNA using 5'RACE template switching with UMIs. TCRdb processed the 5' RACE reads again and assigns one entry to each CDR3 protein, with no DNA. Recorded for this sample: fewer than 550,000 distinct CDR3 sequences. Material: blood T cells: a sorted CD56 or NKG2C T cell subset, CD4+ or CD8+ T cells, or bulk PBMC T cells (not recorded which). V is TRBV12-3 or TRBV12-4 and J is TRBJ1-5. The sequence was collected from a woman aged 45-65 years in good health. The CDR3 sequence is CASSLAGYGNSNQPQHF.